This T cell receptor (beta chain) was sequenced during a study of a mutant IDH1 vaccine in newly diagnosed glioma. Whole-study context: Patients had eight vaccinations, in weeks 1, 3, 5, 7, 11, 15, 19 and 23. Study conclusions and caveats: The study observed vaccine-induced immune responses in 90% to 95% of patients.

Note on this clone: Its antigen remains unknown.

The germline V gene has CDR1 SEHNR and CDR2 FQNEAQ (reference sequence). V was shortened by 5 bases and J by 8 bases, with 9 bases between the two germline ends. This CDR3 spans 11 amino acids. Produced via immunoSEQ multiplex PCR; TCRdb's table is partial and in-frame only. This sample carries 60,000 or so clones, 80% to 90% of them seen once, and the ten largest clones take over 7%. Time point defined: week 5, during vaccination. Vaccination comprised doses that each held 300 ug of mutant IDH1 20-mer peptide, plus topical imiquimod. The chain employs TRBV7-9 and TRBJ1-2, with D unresolved. This specimen was PBMCs, taken from a glioma patient whose treatment included an IDH1 peptide vaccine. The TCR sequence derives from a woman aged 50 to 60 with glioma. CDR3 region: CASSLGLGYTF. CDR3 nucleotides: TGTGCCAGCAGCCTCGGACTGGGCTACACCTTC.